This TCR beta chain was identified during a study of cytomegalovirus exposure and HLA in healthy donors. Comment on this clone: Its antigen remains unidentified.

The germline V gene encodes CDR1 SGHTA and CDR2 FQGNSA. The CDR3 consists of 14 residues. V was pared by 1 base and J by 4 bases, with 8 bases between. Study outcomes and limitations: In vitro, three CMV-associated chains proved specific for CMV antigens. TCR beta V- and J-gene trimming, according to a later analysis, was linked to a missense DCLRE1C variant.

The primer mix had 60 Vbeta and 13 Jbeta primers. TCRdb's table, derived via immunoSEQ multiplex PCR, lists solely in-frame clones and lacks some. The data show tens of thousands of clones, with around 65% seen just once and 4% to 5% held by the top ten. The chain combines TRBV7-2 with TRBJ1-5; the D gene is possibly TRBD1 (6 bases). The sequencing sample was made of PBMCs. This receptor was taken from a man aged 55 to 70 in good health and CMV-seropositive. CDR3 region: CASSLEGGNQPQHF. For the CDR3, the DNA is TGTGCCAGCAGCTTAGAGGGGGGGAATCAGCCCCAGCATTTT. The entire variable domain, with the rest obtained from reference TRBV7-2 and TRBJ1-5, is as follows: GAGVSQSPSNKVTEKGKDVELRCDPISGHTALYWYRQSLGQGLEFLIYFQGNSAPDKSGLPSDRFSAERTGGSVSTLTIQRTQQEDSAVYLCASSLEGGNQPQHFGDGTRLSIL.